This T cell receptor (beta chain) appears in the sequencing data of a study of T cells after posttransplantation cyclophosphamide. The method was immunoSEQ multiplex PCR; TCRdb's version includes in-frame clones alone and lacks a portion of them. The repertoire holds around 21,000 clones, around 87% seen once, with about 7% in the top ten. Concerning this clone: What it binds is unknown.

The CDR3 runs 15 residues. V lost 5 bases, J lost 2 bases, and 3 bases stayed unmatched. Germline CDR1 KGHSH, CDR2 LQKENI. Cyclophosphamide on days +3 and +4 followed busulfan-fludarabine conditioning and a marrow graft. Findings of the study overall: Donor-recipient repertoire similarity was low at 1-2 months, rising over year one.

Sample: PBMCs, taken after allogeneic stem cell transplant with posttransplant cyclophosphamide. The sequence was collected from a female patient aged 40-49 years who received an allogeneic stem cell transplant from a related donor, was CMV-positive, and had no GVHD. Some T cells may originate from the graft donor. The chain recombines TRBV18 with TRBJ2-7; 13 nucleotides line up with TRBD2. The CDR3 loop is CASSTTSGRAYEQYF. Written as DNA, the CDR3 is TGTGCCAGCTCAACAACTAGCGGGAGGGCCTACGAGCAGTACTTC.